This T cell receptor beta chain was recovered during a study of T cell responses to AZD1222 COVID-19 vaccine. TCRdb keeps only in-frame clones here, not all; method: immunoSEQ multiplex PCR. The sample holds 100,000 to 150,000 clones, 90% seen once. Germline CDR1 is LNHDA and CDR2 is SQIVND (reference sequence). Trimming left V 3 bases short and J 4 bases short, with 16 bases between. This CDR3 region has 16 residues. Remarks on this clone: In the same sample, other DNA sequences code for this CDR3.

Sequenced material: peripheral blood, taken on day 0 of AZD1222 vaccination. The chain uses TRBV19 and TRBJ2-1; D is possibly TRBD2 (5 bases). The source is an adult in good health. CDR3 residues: CASSIRAGGGYNEQFF. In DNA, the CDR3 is TGTGCCAGTAGTATTAGGGCCGGCGGAGGTTACAATGAGCAGTTCTTC.